This T cell receptor beta chain came from a study of a mutant IDH1 vaccine in newly diagnosed glioma. As for the study in general: Among treated patients, 62.5% were male and roughly 38% female, and mean age was 40.4 years. Standard pretreatment was either radiotherapy, temozolomide, or, for most, radiochemotherapy with temozolomide.

Concerning this clone itself: Antigen specificity is unknown.

As for time point: week 23, last vaccination. Vaccination comprised doses that each held 300 ug of mutant IDH1 20-mer peptide, plus topical imiquimod. Trimming took off 0 bases at V and 2 bases at J, with 12 bases between the two ends. The CDR3 is 16 residues long. Germline loops: CDR1 SGHRS, CDR2 YFSETQ. Repertoires were generated with immunoSEQ multiplex PCR, while TCRdb's copy carries only in-frame clones and drops some. The data show over 45,000 clones, around 80% seen once. The receptor's source is a man in his forties with glioma. This chain links TRBV5-1 with TRBJ1-3; no reliable D call. Source: PBMCs, taken from a glioma patient whose treatment included an IDH1 peptide vaccine. The CDR3 region has the DNA TGCGCCAGCAGCTTGGAGCTCACCGCACCTGGAAACACCATATATTTT. Encoded protein: CASSLELTAPGNTIYF.